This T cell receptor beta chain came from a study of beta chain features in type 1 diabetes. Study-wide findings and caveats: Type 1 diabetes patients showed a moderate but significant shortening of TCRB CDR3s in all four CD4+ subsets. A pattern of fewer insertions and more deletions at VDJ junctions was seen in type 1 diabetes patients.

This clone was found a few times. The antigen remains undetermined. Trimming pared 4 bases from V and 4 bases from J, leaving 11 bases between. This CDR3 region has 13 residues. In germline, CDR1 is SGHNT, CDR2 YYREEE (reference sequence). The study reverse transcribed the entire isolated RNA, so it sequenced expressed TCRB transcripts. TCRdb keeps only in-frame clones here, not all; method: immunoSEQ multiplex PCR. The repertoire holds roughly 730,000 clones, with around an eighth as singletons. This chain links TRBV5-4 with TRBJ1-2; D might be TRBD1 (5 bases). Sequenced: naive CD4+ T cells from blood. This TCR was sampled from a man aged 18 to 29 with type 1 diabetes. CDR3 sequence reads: CASSHGHAYGYTF. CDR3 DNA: TGTGCCAGCAGCCATGGACACGCCTATGGCTACACCTTC.